What follows are 5 T cell receptor beta chains derived from one specimen sequenced in a study of blood T cell repertoires in COVID-19 (dated by TCRdb to the early 2020s). The library was prepared using the immunoSEQ multiplex PCR assay. In its TCRdb copy, this immuneACCESS table keeps in-frame sequences only and misses some clones. Where compared with another copy, unresolved V genes explain less than half of these, and the others have no known cause. The table for this sample lists 60,000 to 80,000 clones; almost 85% of them were counted only once. The biggest ten clones account for approximately 8.8% of the sample. Specimen: peripheral blood. Every receptor here comes from a man in his forties or fifties with active COVID-19.

A single count supports this clone. The rearrangement links TRBV12-5 to TRBJ1-3; D unclear. V dropped 6 bases and J dropped 0 bases, with 12 bases sitting between them. Germline assignment: CDR1 LGHNT and CDR2 FRNRAP. The CDR3 has 15 residues. The CDR3: CASGPGLTSGNTIYF. CDR3 bases: TGTGCTAGTGGCCCAGGACTTACCTCTGGAAACACCATATATTTT.

The rearrangement joins TRBV7-8 to TRBJ2-1, with D perhaps TRBD2 (6 bases). Germline CDR1 is SGHVS and CDR2 is FQNEAQ. CDR3 length equals 15 residues. V was cut by 2 bases and J by 8 bases, with 16 bases left in between. CDR3 region: CASSLLVGGSDEQFF. The CDR3 coding sequence is TGTGCCAGCAGCTTATTAGTCGGGGGAAGCGATGAGCAGTTCTTC.

This chain uses TRBV19 with TRBJ1-2; TRBD1 matches at 8 bases. This CDR3 has 13 amino acids. With V trimmed by 5 bases and J by 6 bases, 5 bases remained unmatched. Germline CDR1 is LNHDA and CDR2 is SQIVND (reference sequence). The CDR3 DNA reads TGTGCCAGTAGTCTCCCGGACAGGGATGGCTACACCTTC. It encodes CASSLPDRDGYTF.

This clone came up once. V usage is TRBV6-1 and J usage is TRBJ1-5; D is possibly TRBD1 (6 bases). The V gene lost 2 bases and the J gene lost 7 bases, with 15 bases spanning the gap. Per the germline V gene, CDR1 is MNHNS and CDR2 is SASEGT. The CDR3 loop spans 15 amino acids. CDR3 nucleotide sequence: TGTGCCAGCAGTGAACGGTCAGGGGCTGGGCAGCCCCAGCATTTT. Amino acid sequence: CASSERSGAGQPQHF.

CDR3: CASSHWTDYYGYTF. The CDR3 DNA reads TGTGCCAGCAGCCACTGGACAGACTACTATGGCTACACCTTC. This rearrangement joins TRBV7-9 to TRBJ1-2; a possible D gene is TRBD1 (6 bases). The CDR3 is 14 residues long. The germline V and J ends were trimmed by 5 bases and 3 bases, with 13 bases remaining between them. Germline lookup yields CDR1 SEHNR and CDR2 FQNEAQ (reference sequence).